One sample yielded the 2 T cell receptor beta chains listed below, sequenced in a study of CD8 T cells in ankylosing spondylitis. TCRdb reprocessed the 5' RACE reads via MiXCR and lists one record per CDR3 protein. The sample yields 250,000 or so distinct CDR3 sequences, about 24% seen once. The sequenced material came from blood, either unsorted or a sorted T cell fraction (not recorded which). The receptors were gathered from a male donor with ankylosing spondylitis or in good health (not recorded which).

This clonotype showed up many times. The rearrangement uses TRBV12-3 or TRBV12-4 and TRBJ2-3, with 8 bases aligning to TRBD1. The CDR3 has 15 residues. V lost 8 bases to trimming and J lost 4 bases; unmatched junction nucleotides: 11. CDR3 bases: TGTGCCAGCGTGCGGCAGGGGGCTATGGCAGATACGCAGTATTTT. It encodes CASVRQGAMADTQYF.

This clonotype was counted many times. This sequence joins TRBV9 and TRBJ1-1; D might be TRBD1 (5 bases). This CDR3 has 13 residues. V was shortened by 4 bases and J by 3 bases, with 10 bases between the two germline ends. Germline assignment: CDR1 SGDLS and CDR2 YYNGEE. CDR3 in amino acids: CASSITGYTEAFF. The DNA of the CDR3 is TGTGCCAGCAGCATAACAGGTTACACTGAAGCTTTCTTT. The full variable domain, rest sourced from reference TRBV9 and TRBJ1-1, is DSGVTQTPKHLITATGQRVTLRCSPRSGDLSVYWYQQSLDQGLQFLIQYYNGEERAKGNILERFSAQQFPDLHSELNLSSLELGDSALYFCASSITGYTEAFFGQGTRLTVV.